This is a list of T cell receptor beta chains from one sample in a study of blood T cell repertoires in COVID-19. Assay: immunoSEQ multiplex PCR; the TCRdb copy retains only in-frame clones and omits some. The sample has more than 250,000 clones; just under 90% are singletons. Sample: peripheral blood. The receptors here all came from a woman in her forties or fifties with COVID-19, enrolled during active disease. Each CDR3 is given with its conserved first and last residue. D genes are given only for firm matches. Rows may omit the clone size; those that give it use once, few, many or a size class.

TRBJ1-6	TRBD1	once	TRBV11-2	CASSFGQGILYSPLHF	TGTGCCAGCAGCTTTGGACAGGGGATTTTATATTCACCCCTCCACTTT
TRBJ2-6	TRBD1	.	TRBV11-2	CASSLDRWVDRAGANVLTF	TGTGCCAGCAGCTTAGATAGATGGGTAGACAGGGCTGGGGCCAACGTCCTGACTTTC
TRBJ1-1	TRBD1	.	TRBV10-3	CATGTAETEAFF	TGTGCCACCGGGACAGCCGAGACTGAAGCTTTCTTT
TRBJ2-7	.	.	TRBV5-4	CASSHGHGSAEQYF	TGTGCCAGCAGCCACGGCCACGGGTCGGCCGAGCAGTACTTC
TRBJ2-7	TRBD2	once	TRBV7-6	CASSSAGLGYSEQYF	TGTGCCAGCAGCTCTGCCGGACTAGGTTACTCCGAGCAGTACTTC
TRBJ2-1	TRBD2	.	TRBV9	CASSVGLAGIGEQFF	TGTGCCAGCAGCGTAGGACTAGCGGGAATCGGTGAGCAGTTCTTC
TRBJ2-1	TRBD2	.	TRBV3-1/TRBV3-2	CASSPSAGASGSTMFF	TGTGCCAGCAGCCCCTCCGCAGGGGCTAGCGGGAGTACGATGTTCTTC
TRBJ2-1	TRBD1	.	TRBV11-3	CASSPTGGLRSYNEQFF	TGTGCCAGCAGCCCCACAGGGGGCCTAAGGTCCTACAATGAGCAGTTCTTC
TRBJ1-5	.	few	TRBV7-7	CASSLAARGQPQHF	TGTGCTAGCAGCTTAGCGGCGCGGGGCCAGCCCCAGCATTTT
TRBJ2-7	.	few	TRBV5-6	CASSLRGTSFYEQYF	TGTGCCAGCAGCTTACGAGGGACAAGTTTCTACGAGCAGTACTTC
TRBJ2-7	TRBD1	.	TRBV4-1	CASSPGQAYYEQYF	TGCGCCAGCAGCCCCGGACAGGCCTACTACGAGCAGTACTTC
TRBJ1-1	TRBD1	.	TRBV6-6	CASITGGQGIHTEAFF	TGTGCCAGCATCACCGGGGGACAGGGCATTCACACTGAAGCTTTCTTT
TRBJ2-3	.	.	TRBV3-1/TRBV3-2	CASSQDQGPSVEDTQYF	TGTGCCAGCAGCCAAGATCAAGGGCCTAGCGTGGAAGATACGCAGTATTTT
TRBJ1-1	TRBD1	.	TRBV11-1	CASSPGTGDSEAFF	TGTGCCAGCAGCCCTGGGACAGGGGATTCGGAAGCTTTCTTT
TRBJ2-7	.	.	TRBV5-1	CASSLQGTYEQYF	TGCGCCAGCAGCTTGCAGGGGACCTACGAGCAGTACTTC
TRBJ1-1	.	.	TRBV9	CASSAGLDRLNTEAFF	TGTGCCAGCAGCGCCGGACTCGACAGGTTGAACACTGAAGCTTTCTTT
TRBJ1-5	.	.	TRBV19	CASSMEGSRNQPQHF	TGTGCCAGTAGTATGGAGGGATCGAGGAATCAGCCCCAGCATTTT
TRBJ2-4	.	.	TRBV3-1/TRBV3-2	CASSQDLWSSGKNIQYF	TGTGCCAGCAGCCAAGATCTTTGGAGTAGCGGCAAAAACATTCAGTACTTC
TRBJ1-2	.	.	TRBV6-5	CASSYSPPRVSGYTF	TGTGCCAGCAGTTACAGTCCCCCGCGGGTCTCTGGCTACACCTTC
TRBJ2-1	TRBD2	.	TRBV5-1	CASSLLSSGGDEQFF	TGCGCCAGCAGCTTGTTAAGTAGCGGGGGCGATGAGCAGTTCTTC
TRBJ2-1	.	.	TRBV7-6	CASSEQGYEQFF	TGTGCCAGCAGCGAACAGGGTTATGAGCAGTTCTTC
TRBJ1-2	.	.	TRBV6-5	CASSYSADYGYTF	TGTGCCAGCAGTTACTCTGCAGACTATGGCTACACCTTC
TRBJ2-1	TRBD2	.	TRBV6-5	CASSYSRTSTSGVF	TGTGCCAGCAGTTACTCGCGGACTAGCACGTCTGGGGTCTTC
TRBJ1-3	.	once	TRBV3-1/TRBV3-2	CASSPAASGNTIYF	TGTGCCAGCAGCCCCGCGGCCTCTGGAAACACCATATATTTT
TRBJ2-1	TRBD2	.	TRBV6-4	CASKASGNEQFF	TGTGCCAGCAAGGCTAGCGGCAATGAGCAGTTCTTC
TRBJ1-4	.	.	TRBV7-9	CASSIIRRNPEEKLFF	TGTGCCAGCAGCATTATACGTCGCAACCCAGAAGAAAAACTGTTTTTT
TRBJ2-1	.	.	TRBV10-1	CASSESSTDVYPYNEQFF	TGCGCCAGCAGTGAGTCGAGTACAGATGTCTACCCATACAATGAGCAGTTCTTC
TRBJ2-1	TRBD2	few	TRBV15	CATSREGSGRVLEQFF	TGTGCCACCAGCAGAGAAGGTAGCGGGAGGGTTTTAGAGCAGTTCTTC